This T cell receptor (beta chain) came from a study of T cells in Graves' hyperthyroidism and ophthalmopathy. Diagnoses used clinical symptoms, serum thyroxine and TRAb, thyroid ultrasound and orbital computed tomography. The investigators amplified TCR beta CDR3 regions from RNA transcripts. When the TCR CDR3 underwent first-round RT-PCR, the HTBI primer set was used. TCRdb reprocessed the multiplex PCR reads via MiXCR and lists one record per CDR3 protein. Of some 500,000 distinct CDR3 sequences in the sample, 14% were seen once. This sequence was found in a woman in her late teens or twenties with Graves' hyperthyroidism. The sample was blood.

CDR3 nucleotides: TGTGCCAGCAGCGTAGAAGAGCCGGGACTAGCGGGAGACACGCAGTATTTT. The encoded protein is CASSVEEPGLAGDTQYF. The genes are TRBV9 and TRBJ2-3; 14 bases agree with TRBD2. The CDR3 is 17 amino acids. V was clipped by 0 bases and J by 9 bases; unmatched bases: 9. The germline V gene has CDR1 SGDLS and CDR2 YYNGEE. The full variable domain, completed using reference TRBV9 and TRBJ2-3, is DSGVTQTPKHLITATGQRVTLRCSPRSGDLSVYWYQQSLDQGLQFLIQYYNGEERAKGNILERFSAQQFPDLHSELNLSSLELGDSALYFCASSVEEPGLAGDTQYFGPGTRLTVL.